This record concerns one TCR beta chain sequence. Its specificity is unknown. Stated treatment: approximately nine-day PBMC culture with coronavirus spike peptide pools or control peptides (ViraFEST assay). The germline V gene encodes CDR1 SGDLS and CDR2 YYNGEE. V dropped 1 base and J dropped 8; count of bases not matched to a gene: 10. CDR3 length equals 15 residues. These data come from a study of vaccination and CD4 T cells after COVID-19. As for the study in general: Post-vaccine specimens were obtained a median about 70 days after dose two (range 14 to 241). The authors gave control cultures a CEFX pool, an HIV-1 Nef pool, or no peptide.

Sequenced with the Oncomine TCR Beta short-read assay was DNA taken from cultured CD4+ T cells. Genomic DNA was taken out of cultured CD4+ T cells by extraction. TCRdb re-called the PCR reads with MiXCR, one entry per CDR3 protein. Among more than 20,000 distinct CDR3 sequences, around 50% were seen once, and the ten largest hold 28%. Material: CD4+ T cells from blood, cultured in vitro, obtained before SARS-CoV-2 vaccination. The clonotype comes from a human donor who received a COVID-19 vaccine. J is TRBJ1-1 and V is TRBV9, with 8 bases fitting TRBD1. CDR3 residues: CASSVSQWTGHEAFF. The CDR3 coding sequence is TGTGCCAGCAGCGTAAGTCAATGGACAGGGCACGAAGCTTTCTTT.